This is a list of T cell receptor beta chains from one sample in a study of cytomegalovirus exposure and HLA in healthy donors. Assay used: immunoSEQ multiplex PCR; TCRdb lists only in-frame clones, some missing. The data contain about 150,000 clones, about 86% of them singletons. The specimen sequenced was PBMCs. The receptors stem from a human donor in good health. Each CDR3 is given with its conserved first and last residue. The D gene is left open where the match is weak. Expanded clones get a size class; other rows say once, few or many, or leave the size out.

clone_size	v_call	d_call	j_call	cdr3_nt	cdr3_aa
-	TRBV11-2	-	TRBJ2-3	TGTGCCAGCAGCTTAGATCCACTGAGGCCAGATACGCAGTATTTT	CASSLDPLRPDTQYF
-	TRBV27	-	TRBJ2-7	TGTGCCAGCAGTTTTGGTGGGAGTGGGTACGAGCAGTACTTC	CASSFGGSGYEQYF
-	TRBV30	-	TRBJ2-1	TGTGCCTGGAGGGAATGGGCAAGAGGGAATGAGCAGTTCTTC	CAWREWARGNEQFF
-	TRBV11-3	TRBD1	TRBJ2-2	TGTGCCAGCAGCCGACGAAAGGACAGGGTGAACACCGGGGAGCTGTTTTTT	CASSRRKDRVNTGELFF
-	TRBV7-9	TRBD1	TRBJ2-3	TGTGCCAGCAGCCCAGGGGGCAGCACAGATACGCAGTATTTT	CASSPGGSTDTQYF
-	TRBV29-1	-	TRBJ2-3	TGCAGCGCGACAGATACGCAGTATTTT	CSATDTQYF
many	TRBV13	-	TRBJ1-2	TGTGCCAGCAGCTTACCGTCGGAGGAGATTGGCTACACCTTC	CASSLPSEEIGYTF
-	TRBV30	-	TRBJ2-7	TGTGCCTGGAGTGTAAGGGGGGAGCAGTACTTC	CAWSVRGEQYF
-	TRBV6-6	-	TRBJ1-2	TGTGCCAGCAGTTTCCCTAGTTATGGCTACACCTTC	CASSFPSYGYTF
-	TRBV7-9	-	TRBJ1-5	TGTGCCAGCAGCTTAGGGTGGGGACAAAATCAGCCCCAGCATTTT	CASSLGWGQNQPQHF
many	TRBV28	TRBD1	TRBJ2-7	TGTGCCAGTATGACCGGGGACAGTCGCTACTACGAGCAGTACTTC	CASMTGDSRYYEQYF
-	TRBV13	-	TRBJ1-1	TGTGCCAGCAGCTCCACACCGAACACTGAAGCTTTCTTT	CASSSTPNTEAFF
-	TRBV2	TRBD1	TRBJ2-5	TGTGCCAGCATGGAAGGACAGGGTCGCCAAGAGACCCAGTACTTC	CASMEGQGRQETQYF
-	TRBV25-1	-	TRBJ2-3	TGTGCCAGCAGTGACGTCACAGATACGCAGTATTTT	CASSDVTDTQYF
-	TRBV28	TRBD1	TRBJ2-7	TGTGCCAGCAGGGGATCCGGGACAGCGACCTACGAGCAGTACTTC	CASRGSGTATYEQYF
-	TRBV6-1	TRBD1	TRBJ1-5	TGTGCCACGGGACAGGCGGATCAGCCCCAGCATTTT	CATGQADQPQHF
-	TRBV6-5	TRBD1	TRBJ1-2	TGTGCCAGCAGTAACCGTGGGACAGGTCTTTATGGCTACACCTTC	CASSNRGTGLYGYTF
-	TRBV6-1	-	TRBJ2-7	TGTGCCAGCATATTCGGGGGTCAGGTCTACGAGCAGTACTTC	CASIFGGQVYEQYF
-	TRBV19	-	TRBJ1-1	TGTGCCAGTAGTATACCCCACAGGGCTGAAGCTTTCTTT	CASSIPHRAEAFF
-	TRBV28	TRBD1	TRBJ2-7	TGTGCCAGCACCGACTCACGGGGACAGGGATACGAGCAGTACTTC	CASTDSRGQGYEQYF
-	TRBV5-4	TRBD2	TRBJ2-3	TGTGCCAGCAGGATACTATATGAGCGGGGGAGGAACACAGATACGCAGTATTTT	CASRILYERGRNTDTQYF
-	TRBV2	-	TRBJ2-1	TGTGCCAGCTTCAAGCGGGACAATGAGCAGTTCTTC	CASFKRDNEQFF
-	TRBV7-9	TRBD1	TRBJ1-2	TGTGCCAGCAGCCTGGGACAGACTAACTATGGCTACACCTTC	CASSLGQTNYGYTF
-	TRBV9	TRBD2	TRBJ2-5	TGTGCCAGCAGCGTAGGGGATCTAGCGGGAGGAGAGACCCAGTACTTC	CASSVGDLAGGETQYF
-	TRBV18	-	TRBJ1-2	TGTGCCAGCTCACCGTCGGAGAACTATGGCTACACCTTC	CASSPSENYGYTF
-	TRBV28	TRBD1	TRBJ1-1	TGTGCCAGCAGTTCTACAGGGGATCCCCAGAACACTGAAGCTTTCTTT	CASSSTGDPQNTEAFF
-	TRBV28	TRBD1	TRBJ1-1	TGTGCCAGCAGTTCCCTAAACGACAGGGGGCGGCGGAACACTGAAGCTTTCTTT	CASSSLNDRGRRNTEAFF
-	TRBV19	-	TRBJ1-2	TGTGCCAGTAGTAAGGTTACCCCGGGGATCGGCTATGGCTACACCTTC	CASSKVTPGIGYGYTF
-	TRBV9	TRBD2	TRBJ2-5	TGTGCCAGCAGCCTAGACGGACTAGCGGGGTCTGAGACCCAGTACTTC	CASSLDGLAGSETQYF
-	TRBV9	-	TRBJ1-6	TGTGCCAGCAGCGCCCCCTTAAGGGGCACACCCCTCCACTTT	CASSAPLRGTPLHF
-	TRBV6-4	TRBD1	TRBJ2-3	TGTGCCAGCAGTGACCAAGGACAGGGCAATTTGTATTTT	CASSDQGQGNLYF
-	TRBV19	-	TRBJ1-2	TGTGCCAGTAGTCTGTTGACAGCGAACTATGGCTACACCTTC	CASSLLTANYGYTF
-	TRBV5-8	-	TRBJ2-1	TGTGCCAGCAGTCAGACAGGCTACAATGAGCAGTTCTTC	CASSQTGYNEQFF
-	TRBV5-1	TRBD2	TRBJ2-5	TGCGCCAGCAGCTTAGGAGCTAGCGGGGGGGAAGAGACCCAGTACTTC	CASSLGASGGEETQYF
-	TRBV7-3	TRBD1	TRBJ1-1	TGTGCCAGCAGCTCCAATGGACAGGGAGGGACTGAAGCTTTCTTT	CASSSNGQGGTEAFF